This note documents a single T cell receptor (beta chain) sequence. Its antigen is unknown. The data were taken from a study of siplizumab effects on memory and regulatory T cells. Regarding the study as a whole: Unstimulated subsets captured only a minor fraction of alloreactive clones. The study did not confirm that proliferating Tregs from siplizumab cultures were suppressive. Alloreactive sequences traceable to unstimulated CD4+ memory cells were significantly reduced by siplizumab. Memory cells seemed less diverse than naive T cells, which seemed major alloresponse contributors.

Profiling relied on immunoSEQ multiplex PCR, and the TCRdb table lists in-frame clones only, not all of them. The data show some 97,000 clones, with approximately 90% seen just once and around 0.68% held by the top ten. This CDR3 spans 16 amino acids. Trimming removed 0 bases at V and 3 bases at J, with 13 bases between. The germline CDR1 and CDR2 sequences are SGDLS and YYNGEE. Sequencing was carried out using Tregs sorted from blood. This sequence was found in a human donor in good health. The chain links TRBV9 to TRBJ2-1; D possibly corresponds to TRBD2 (5 bases). The CDR3 DNA reads as TGTGCCAGCAGCGTAGTGTCGGGGTCTAACTACAATGAGCAGTTCTTC. It specifies CASSVVSGSNYNEQFF.